This paragraph reports one T cell receptor (beta chain). The source of the sample is a study of OX40 agonist ivuxolimab in advanced cancers. Study-wide context: With a range of roughly 23 to 85, age averaged approximately 54 years, and 65% to 90% were male. Three dose-escalation patients had partial responses: one with hepatocellular carcinoma and two with cutaneous melanoma.

Here immunoSEQ multiplex PCR was the method, and the copy in TCRdb shows in-frame clones only, minus some. Of about 13,000 clones in the sample, 70% to 80% are singletons; the top ten hold approximately 40%. The cohort excluded patients with autoimmune disease history or systemic immunosuppression. Baseline was the first blood sampling point, followed by cycle 4 day 1 and cycle 7 day 1. This clonotype was obtained from an adult with an advanced solid tumor such as melanoma, head and neck, liver or kidney cancer. Here the sequenced sample was CD4+ or CD8+ T cells sorted from blood, taken in a trial of the OX40 agonist ivuxolimab.

CDR3 sequence reads: CASGRTGERDEQFF. CDR3 nucleotide sequence: TGTGCCAGCGGTAGGACAGGGGAACGAGACGAGCAGTTCTTC. The rearrangement uses TRBV6-5 and TRBJ2-1; 9 positions match TRBD1. The CDR3 length is 14 residues. The germline V gene encodes CDR1 MNHEY and CDR2 SVGAGI. The J segment lost 10 bases and the V segment lost 8 bases, leaving 12 bases of the junction unmatched.